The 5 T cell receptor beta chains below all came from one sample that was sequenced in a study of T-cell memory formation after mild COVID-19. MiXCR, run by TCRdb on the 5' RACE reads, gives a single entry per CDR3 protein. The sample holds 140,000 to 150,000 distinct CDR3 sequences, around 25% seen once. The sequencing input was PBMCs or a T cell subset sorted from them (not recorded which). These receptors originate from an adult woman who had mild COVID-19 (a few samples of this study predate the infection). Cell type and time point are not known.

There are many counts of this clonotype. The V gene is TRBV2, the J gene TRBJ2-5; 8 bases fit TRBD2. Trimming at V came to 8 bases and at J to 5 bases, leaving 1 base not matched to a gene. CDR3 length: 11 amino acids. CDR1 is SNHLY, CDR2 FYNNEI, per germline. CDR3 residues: CASGLAETQYF. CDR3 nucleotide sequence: TGTGCCAGCGGACTAGCCGAGACCCAGTACTTC.

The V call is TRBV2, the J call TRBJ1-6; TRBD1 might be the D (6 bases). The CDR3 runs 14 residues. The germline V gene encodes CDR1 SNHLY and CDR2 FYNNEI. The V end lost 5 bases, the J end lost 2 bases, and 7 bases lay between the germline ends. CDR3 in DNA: TGTGCCAGCAGTCGGACAGCCTATAATTCACCCCTCCACTTT. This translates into CASSRTAYNSPLHF.

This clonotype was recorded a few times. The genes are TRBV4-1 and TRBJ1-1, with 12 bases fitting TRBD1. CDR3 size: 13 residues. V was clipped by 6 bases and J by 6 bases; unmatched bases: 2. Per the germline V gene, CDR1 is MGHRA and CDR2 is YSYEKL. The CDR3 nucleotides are TGCGCCAGCAGGGGACAGGGGGCTGCTGAAGCTTTCTTT. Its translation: CASRGQGAAEAFF.

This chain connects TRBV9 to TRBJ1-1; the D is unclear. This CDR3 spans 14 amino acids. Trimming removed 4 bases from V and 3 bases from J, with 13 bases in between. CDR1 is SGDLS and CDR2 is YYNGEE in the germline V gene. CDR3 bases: TGTGCCAGCAGCTTAGGACGGGGATACACTGAAGCTTTCTTT. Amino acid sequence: CASSLGRGYTEAFF.

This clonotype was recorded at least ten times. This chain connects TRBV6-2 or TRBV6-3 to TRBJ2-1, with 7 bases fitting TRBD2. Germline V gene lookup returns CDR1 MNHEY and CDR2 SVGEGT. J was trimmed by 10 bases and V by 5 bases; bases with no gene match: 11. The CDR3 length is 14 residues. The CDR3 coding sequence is TGTGCCAGCAGTGGACTAGGAGCGCCCAGCGAGCAGTTCTTC. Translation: CASSGLGAPSEQFF.